One and the same sample provided the 22 T cell receptor beta chains below, sequenced in a study of spatial heterogeneity in lung cancer. Time point in this sample: sample taken at primary tumor resection. Whole RNA was taken from tumor, nontumor lung or frozen PBMC; it was then sequenced unsorted. From the 5' RACE reads, TCRdb called clonotypes with MiXCR, one entry per CDR3 protein. Here the sample spans tens of thousands of distinct CDR3 sequences, 12% to 15% being singletons. The specimen was PBMCs, collected at surgery. Receptors were obtained from a male donor with early-stage non-small cell lung cancer.

In this sample, this clonotype turned up a few times. The chain is built from TRBV7-9 and TRBJ2-6; D gene unclear. Germline V gene sequence: CDR1 SEHNR, CDR2 FQNEAQ (reference sequence). With 5 bases removed from V and 5 bases from J, the gap between germline ends came to 10 bases. The CDR3 length is 14 residues. CDR3 in DNA: TGTGCCAGCAGCACCGTAGACCGGGCCAACGTCCTGACTTTC. It yields the protein CASSTVDRANVLTF.

The V call is TRBV7-2, the J call TRBJ2-1; weak D call: TRBD1 (5 bases). Germline V gene sequence: CDR1 SGHTA, CDR2 FQGNSA. Trimming left V 5 bases short and J 0 bases short, with 11 bases between. There are 15 residues in the CDR3. CDR3 sequence (DNA): TGTGCCAGCAGCCGCACAGGTAGCTCCTACAATGAGCAGTTCTTC. Protein product: CASSRTGSSYNEQFF. The whole variable domain, filled in from reference TRBV7-2 and TRBJ2-1, reads GAGVSQSPSNKVTEKGKDVELRCDPISGHTALYWYRQSLGQGLEFLIYFQGNSAPDKSGLPSDRFSAERTGGSVSTLTIQRTQQEDSAVYLCASSRTGSSYNEQFFGPGTRLTVL.

This clonotype was seen ten or more times. The chain has TRBV7-6 and TRBJ1-6; D is undetermined. With 1 base removed from V and 11 bases from J, the gap between germline ends came to 15 bases. The CDR3 is 15 residues long. The germline V gene encodes CDR1 SGHVS and CDR2 FNYEAQ. This CDR3 reads CASSLVLGPRAPLHF. In DNA, the CDR3 is TGTGCCAGCAGCTTAGTTTTGGGCCCTAGGGCACCCCTCCACTTT.

Ten or more counts support this clonotype. The rearrangement uses TRBV20-1 and TRBJ2-7; 7 bases map to TRBD2. With V trimmed by 6 bases and J by 2 bases, 4 bases remained unmatched. CDR1 and CDR2 (germline): DFQATT, SNEGSKA (reference sequence). This CDR3 is built from 12 residues. In nucleotides, the CDR3 is TGCAGTGCGCCTAGCGGCCCCTACGAGCAGTACTTC. Amino acids: CSAPSGPYEQYF.

The chain couples TRBV30 to TRBJ1-5; D is ambiguous. Per germline, CDR1 GTSNPN and CDR2 SVGIG (reference sequence). The CDR3 has 13 amino acids. The germline V and J ends were trimmed by 0 bases and 9 bases, with 12 bases remaining between them. The CDR3 loop reads CAWSVSAIGPQHF. CDR3 bases: TGTGCCTGGAGTGTATCGGCCATCGGGCCCCAGCATTTT.

The V gene is TRBV19, the J gene TRBJ1-4; 7 nucleotides align to TRBD1. V was clipped by 3 bases and J by 8 bases; unmatched bases: 9. This CDR3 is 15 amino acids long. Germline loops: CDR1 LNHDA, CDR2 SQIVND (reference sequence). The CDR3 nucleotides read TGTGCCAGTAGTATTACAGGGGTAGCCTACGAAAAACTGTTTTTT. Residues: CASSITGVAYEKLFF.

This clonotype was counted a few times. The chain joins TRBV20-1 to TRBJ2-7; D is ambiguous. V lost 5 bases, J lost 5 bases, and 13 bases lay in between. CDR3 length equals 12 residues. Germline CDR1 and CDR2: DFQATT and SNEGSKA (reference sequence). The CDR3 DNA sequence: TGCAGTGCTGGCATAATGGGCGACGAGCAGTACTTC. Translating it yields CSAGIMGDEQYF.

V is TRBV5-6 and J is TRBJ1-1, with D uncertain. This CDR3 is built from 17 residues. Germline V CDR1 and CDR2: SGHDT, YYEEEE. V was shortened by 3 bases and J by 0 bases, with 18 bases between the two germline ends. This chain's CDR3 is CASSSIPGSRMNTEAFF. CDR3 nucleotides: TGTGCCAGCAGCTCCATCCCGGGATCCCGCATGAACACTGAAGCTTTCTTT.

This clonotype came up many times. This chain links TRBV10-3 with TRBJ2-2; possibly TRBD2 for D (6 bases). The CDR3 covers 14 residues. The V end lost 5 bases, the J end lost 6 bases, and 13 bases lay between the germline ends. Germline-derived CDR1 and CDR2 are ENHRY and SYGVKD. The CDR3 region has the DNA TGTGCCATCAGTCCCAGGGAGGACGCCGGGGAGCTGTTTTTT. The encoded protein is CAISPREDAGELFF.

This clonotype was observed at least ten times. J is TRBJ2-5 and V is TRBV2; D gene ambiguous. The V end lost 1 base, the J end lost 5 bases, and 2 bases lay between the germline ends. Germline V gene lookup returns CDR1 SNHLY and CDR2 FYNNEI. This CDR3 spans 11 amino acids. CDR3 DNA: TGTGCCAGCAGTGAAGAGGAGACCCAGTACTTC. Translation: CASSEEETQYF.

This clonotype was detected many times. The V gene is TRBV3-1, the J gene TRBJ2-1; TRBD2 is a possible D gene (6 bases). Germline lookup yields CDR1 LGHDT and CDR2 YNNKEL (reference sequence). This CDR3 spans 18 amino acids. Trimming removed 0 bases from V and 5 bases from J, with 20 bases in between. The CDR3 bases are TGTGCCAGCAGCCAAGAGGGGGGAATTGGTACGGGGCACAATGAGCAGTTCTTC. Protein sequence: CASSQEGGIGTGHNEQFF.

This clonotype appeared a few times. The chain joins TRBV27 to TRBJ2-1; no reliable D call. V gave up 6 bases and J gave up 4 bases, with 13 bases separating them. Germline V CDR1 and CDR2: MNHEY, SMNVEV (reference sequence). CDR3 length equals 14 residues. CDR3 in amino acids: CASRGLGGYNEQFF. In DNA form, the CDR3 reads TGTGCCAGCAGGGGGTTGGGCGGTTACAATGAGCAGTTCTTC.

This clonotype turned up a few times. The chain links TRBV7-9 to TRBJ1-2; TRBD1 agrees at 9 bases. The CDR3 consists of 14 residues. V lost 6 bases and J lost 4; bases outside the gene matches: 6. CDR1 is SEHNR, CDR2 FQNEAQ, per germline (reference sequence). The CDR3 loop is CASRSGQGIYGYTF. In nucleotides, the CDR3 is TGTGCCAGCAGGTCGGGACAGGGAATCTATGGCTACACCTTC.

The rearrangement joins TRBV11-3 to TRBJ1-1; TRBD1 agrees at 8 bases. J was trimmed by 9 bases and V by 4 bases; bases with no gene match: 7. CDR3 length: 13 residues. The germline CDR1 and CDR2 sequences are SGHNT and YENEEA. CDR3 in DNA: TGTGCCAGCAGCTCCCCTCGGGACAGGCAAGCTTTCTTT. The encoded protein is CASSSPRDRQAFF.

This clonotype was counted ten times or more. The V call is TRBV5-1, the J call TRBJ1-1; D might be TRBD1 (5 bases). Deletions cut 0 bases from V and 0 bases from J, with 6 bases between. Germline V gene lookup returns CDR1 SGHRS and CDR2 YFSETQ. The CDR3 consists of 14 residues. CDR3 sequence: CASSLGQMNTEAFF. The CDR3 DNA reads TGCGCCAGCAGCTTGGGACAGATGAACACTGAAGCTTTCTTT.

This clonotype was recorded many times. The chain uses TRBV6-5 and TRBJ2-7; weak D call: TRBD1 (6 bases). This CDR3 contains 15 residues. The V gene lost 7 bases and the J gene lost 4 bases, with 20 bases spanning the gap. Germline-derived CDR1 and CDR2 are MNHEY and SVGAGI. Here the CDR3 reads CASIQATGLAYEQYF. The CDR3 nucleotides are TGTGCCAGCATCCAAGCAACAGGGCTAGCTTACGAGCAGTACTTC.

This chain uses TRBV5-1 with TRBJ2-5, with D possibly TRBD1 on 7 matching bases. Trimming shortened V by 4 bases and J by 1 base, and 17 bases separated the two germline ends. The V gene's germline CDR1 is SGHRS and CDR2 YFSETQ. This CDR3 comprises 16 residues. In nucleotides, the CDR3 is TGCGCCAGCAGCCAATTTCACAGGGGAGGCCAAGAGACCCAGTACTTC. Translated, it gives CASSQFHRGGQETQYF. Filled out from reference TRBV5-1 and TRBJ2-5, the complete variable domain reads KAGVTQTPRYLIKTRGQQVTLSCSPISGHRSVSWYQQTPGQGLQFLFEYFSETQRNKGNFPGRFSGRQFSNSRSEMNVSTLELGDSALYLCASSQFHRGGQETQYFGPGTRLLVL.

The J gene is TRBJ2-2, the V gene TRBV28; 9 bases map to TRBD2. Germline V gene lookup returns CDR1 MDHEN and CDR2 SYDVKM. J gave up 2 bases and V 3 bases, and 4 bases lay outside the gene matches. CDR3 length: 16 amino acids. CDR3 in amino acids: CASSLRLAANTGELFF. The CDR3 bases are TGTGCCAGCAGTTTGAGACTAGCGGCAAACACCGGGGAGCTGTTTTTT.

This clonotype appeared a few times. This rearrangement joins TRBV29-1 to TRBJ1-4; TRBD1 agrees at 10 bases. Trimming at V came to 6 bases and at J to 5 bases, leaving 3 bases not matched to a gene. The CDR3 consists of 13 residues. The germline V gene has CDR1 SQVTM and CDR2 ANQGSEA. The CDR3 DNA sequence: TGCAGCGTCCCGGGACAGGGGAATGAAAAACTGTTTTTT. Amino acids: CSVPGQGNEKLFF. The entire variable domain, with the rest obtained from reference TRBV29-1 and TRBJ1-4, is as follows: SAVISQKPSRDICQRGTSLTIQCQVDSQVTMMFWYRQQPGQSLTLIATANQGSEATYESGFVIDKFPISRPNLTFSTLTVSNMSPEDSSIYLCSVPGQGNEKLFFGSGTQLSVL.

This clonotype has only a few counts. This chain links TRBV19 with TRBJ2-3, with no clear D. The V end was cut by 9 bases, the J end by 0 bases, with 16 bases between. Germline V gene data show CDR1 as LNHDA and CDR2 as SQIVND (reference sequence). CDR3 size: 15 residues. CDR3 bases: TGTGCCAGCCAGATGAGCCGCCCTAGCACAGATACGCAGTATTTT. This codes for CASQMSRPSTDTQYF.

This clonotype came up a few times. The CDR3 bases are TGTGCCAGCGCCGGAGACTACGAGCAGTACTTC. Its translation: CASAGDYEQYF. V is TRBV11-3 and J is TRBJ2-7; D gene ambiguous. Trimming pared 8 bases from V and 3 bases from J, leaving 8 bases between. There are 11 residues in the CDR3. Germline V gene lookup returns CDR1 SGHNT and CDR2 YENEEA.

Here the CDR3 reads CASSLGGPAYNEQFF. The CDR3 coding sequence is TGTGCCAGCAGTTTGGGGGGGCCCGCCTACAATGAGCAGTTCTTC. V usage is TRBV28 and J usage is TRBJ2-1, with D possibly TRBD2 on 7 matching bases. Germline V gene sequence: CDR1 MDHEN, CDR2 SYDVKM. V shed 3 bases and J shed 2 bases, with 11 bases lying between them. This CDR3 spans 15 amino acids.